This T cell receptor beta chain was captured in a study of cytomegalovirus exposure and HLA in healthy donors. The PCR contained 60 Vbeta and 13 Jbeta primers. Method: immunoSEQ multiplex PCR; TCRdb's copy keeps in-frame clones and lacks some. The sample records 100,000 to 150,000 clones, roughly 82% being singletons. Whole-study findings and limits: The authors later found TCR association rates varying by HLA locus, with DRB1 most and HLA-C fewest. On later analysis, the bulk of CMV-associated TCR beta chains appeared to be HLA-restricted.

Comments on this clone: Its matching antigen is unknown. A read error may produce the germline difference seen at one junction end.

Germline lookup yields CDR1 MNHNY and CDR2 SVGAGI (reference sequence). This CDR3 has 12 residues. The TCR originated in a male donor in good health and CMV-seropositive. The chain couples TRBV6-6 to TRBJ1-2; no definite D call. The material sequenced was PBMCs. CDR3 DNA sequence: TGTGCCAGCAGTCTTCCGCGGGAGAAAACTCGCTTC. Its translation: CASSLPREKTRF.